A selection of T cell receptor beta chains follows, all from one sample in a study of blood T cell repertoires in COVID-19. This table comes from immunoSEQ multiplex PCR, and its TCRdb copy is limited to in-frame clones, with some not included. The sample records roughly 75,000 clones, 80% to 90% being singletons. The sequencing input was peripheral blood. The receptor set was obtained from a man between 60 and 75 years old with acute or convalescent COVID-19. Both conserved end residues are part of each CDR3. Each record gives: J gene, D gene, clone size, V gene, CDR3 protein, CDR3 DNA. A D gene is named only where the DNA matches it firmly. For some rows the clone size is stated as once, few or many, or as a class when expanded; others skip it.

J: TRBJ1-4
D: TRBD1
size: -
V: TRBV2
CDR3: CASGERTGSNEKLFF
DNA: TGTGCCAGCGGAGAGAGGACAGGGTCTAATGAAAAACTGTTTTTT

J: TRBJ2-3
D: -
size: -
V: TRBV9
CDR3: CASSPRYTDTQYF
DNA: TGTGCCAGCAGCCCCCGGTACACAGATACGCAGTATTTT

J: TRBJ1-1
D: -
size: few
V: TRBV6-1
CDR3: CASSEPGMNTEAFF
DNA: TGTGCCAGCAGTGAACCAGGGATGAACACTGAAGCTTTCTTT

J: TRBJ2-3
D: TRBD2
size: -
V: TRBV7-2
CDR3: CASSLTSGTDTQYF
DNA: TGTGCCAGCAGCTTAACTAGCGGAACAGATACGCAGTATTTT

J: TRBJ1-4
D: -
size: -
V: TRBV29-1
CDR3: CSVEGNEKLFF
DNA: TGCAGCGTAGAGGGAAATGAAAAACTGTTTTTT

J: TRBJ1-1
D: -
size: -
V: TRBV6-5
CDR3: CASSYRREAFF
DNA: TGTGCCAGCAGTTACCGGAGAGAAGCTTTCTTT

J: TRBJ2-7
D: -
size: once
V: TRBV5-1
CDR3: CASSTLRGAAFDTEQYF
DNA: TGCGCCAGCAGCACCCTCCGCGGGGCGGCCTTTGACACCGAGCAGTACTTC

J: TRBJ2-5
D: TRBD2
size: -
V: TRBV9
CDR3: CASSVGSNGGQETQYF
DNA: TGTGCCAGCAGCGTAGGAAGCAACGGGGGGCAAGAGACCCAGTACTTC

J: TRBJ2-1
D: TRBD2
size: -
V: TRBV7-2
CDR3: CASREGLAGNFEQFF
DNA: TGTGCCAGCAGGGAGGGACTAGCGGGAAACTTTGAGCAGTTCTTC

J: TRBJ1-1
D: -
size: -
V: TRBV25-1
CDR3: CASSDFGSDTEAFF
DNA: TGTGCCAGCAGTGATTTCGGTTCTGACACTGAAGCTTTCTTT

J: TRBJ2-5
D: -
size: -
V: TRBV9
CDR3: CASSARDTGNQETQYF
DNA: TGTGCCAGCAGCGCCCGGGACACGGGAAACCAAGAGACCCAGTACTTC

J: TRBJ1-1
D: -
size: -
V: TRBV5-4
CDR3: CASSLERATEAFF
DNA: TGTGCCAGCAGCTTGGAGAGGGCCACTGAAGCTTTCTTT

J: TRBJ1-2
D: TRBD1
size: -
V: TRBV10-3
CDR3: CAISRQGDYGYTF
DNA: TGTGCCATCAGCAGACAGGGGGACTATGGCTACACCTTC

J: TRBJ1-4
D: -
size: -
V: TRBV5-1
CDR3: CASGSGDGATNEKLFF
DNA: TGCGCCAGCGGCTCGGGTGATGGCGCAACTAATGAAAAACTGTTTTTT

J: TRBJ2-5
D: TRBD1
size: -
V: TRBV4-1
CDR3: CASSQATGAQETQYF
DNA: TGCGCCAGCAGCCAGGCGACAGGGGCACAAGAGACCCAGTACTTC

J: TRBJ2-1
D: -
size: -
V: TRBV7-2
CDR3: CASSPGGGIRSNEQFF
DNA: TGTGCCAGCTCCCCGGGGGGCGGGATTAGGTCGAATGAGCAGTTCTTC

J: TRBJ2-5
D: -
size: -
V: TRBV7-9
CDR3: CASSLSIKETQYF
DNA: TGTGCCAGCAGCTTATCTATCAAAGAGACCCAGTACTTC

J: TRBJ2-1
D: TRBD2
size: -
V: TRBV3-1/TRBV3-2
CDR3: CASSQGLAGQPYNEQFF
DNA: TGTGCCAGCAGCCAGGGGTTAGCGGGGCAGCCCTACAATGAGCAGTTCTTC

J: TRBJ2-4
D: TRBD1
size: -
V: TRBV19
CDR3: CASRGQGLDIQYF
DNA: TGTGCCAGTAGGGGACAGGGGTTGGACATTCAGTACTTC

J: TRBJ2-4
D: -
size: -
V: TRBV19
CDR3: CASSISGNIQYF
DNA: TGTGCCAGTAGTATATCGGGGAACATTCAGTACTTC

J: TRBJ1-2
D: TRBD1
size: -
V: TRBV12-3/TRBV12-4
CDR3: CASRRDRTYGYTF
DNA: TGTGCCAGCAGGCGGGACAGAACTTATGGCTACACCTTC

J: TRBJ1-3
D: TRBD1
size: -
V: TRBV5-6
CDR3: CASSLGGTGTGNTIYF
DNA: TGTGCCAGCAGCTTGGGGGGGACAGGGACTGGAAACACCATATATTTT

J: TRBJ2-7
D: -
size: -
V: TRBV5-1
CDR3: CASSPAGRPYEQYF
DNA: TGCGCCAGCAGCCCGGCGGGACGGCCATACGAGCAGTACTTC

J: TRBJ2-2
D: TRBD2
size: few
V: TRBV7-6
CDR3: CASSLTSPGLLTGELFF
DNA: TGTGCCAGCAGCTTAACATCTCCGGGACTACTCACCGGGGAGCTGTTTTTT

J: TRBJ2-7
D: -
size: -
V: TRBV12-3/TRBV12-4
CDR3: CASSLNFLYEQYF
DNA: TGTGCCAGCAGTTTAAACTTCCTCTACGAGCAGTACTTC

J: TRBJ2-4
D: TRBD2
size: -
V: TRBV20-1
CDR3: CSASRAGLAKNIQYF
DNA: TGCAGTGCTAGTCGAGCGGGACTAGCCAAAAACATTCAGTACTTC

J: TRBJ2-2
D: -
size: -
V: TRBV6-4
CDR3: CASGLYSNTGELFF
DNA: TGTGCCAGCGGCTTGTACAGTAACACCGGGGAGCTGTTTTTT

J: TRBJ2-3
D: -
size: -
V: TRBV30
CDR3: CAWSPGLSTDTQYF
DNA: TGTGCCTGGAGCCCTGGACTAAGCACAGATACGCAGTATTTT

J: TRBJ2-3
D: TRBD1
size: -
V: TRBV9
CDR3: CASSTRQGADTQYF
DNA: TGTGCCAGCAGCACAAGACAGGGGGCAGATACGCAGTATTTT

J: TRBJ1-5
D: -
size: -
V: TRBV24-1
CDR3: CATSGDSNQPQHF
DNA: TGTGCCACCAGTGGAGATAGCAATCAGCCCCAGCATTTT

J: TRBJ2-1
D: -
size: -
V: TRBV10-3
CDR3: CAISESRGDSYNEQFF
DNA: TGTGCCATCAGTGAGTCTCGCGGTGACTCCTACAATGAGCAGTTCTTC

J: TRBJ2-2
D: TRBD2
size: once
V: TRBV7-2
CDR3: CASSFAGGLPNTGELFF
DNA: TGTGCCAGCAGCTTCGCGGGAGGGCTACCGAACACCGGGGAGCTGTTTTTT

J: TRBJ1-5
D: -
size: -
V: TRBV6-5
CDR3: CASTRGSNQPQHF
DNA: TGTGCCAGCACCAGGGGTAGCAATCAGCCCCAGCATTTT

J: TRBJ2-2
D: -
size: -
V: TRBV15
CDR3: CATSRDGQPGVRVPGELFF
DNA: TGTGCCACCAGCAGAGATGGGCAGCCGGGAGTGAGGGTTCCCGGGGAGCTGTTTTTT

J: TRBJ2-1
D: -
size: once
V: TRBV5-4
CDR3: CASSLRGINEQFF
DNA: TGTGCCAGCAGCTTGAGAGGGATCAATGAGCAGTTCTTC

J: TRBJ2-2
D: TRBD1
size: once
V: TRBV7-6
CDR3: CASSPPRDRGIGELFF
DNA: TGTGCCAGCAGCCCGCCCCGGGACAGGGGTATCGGGGAGCTGTTTTTT

J: TRBJ2-3
D: TRBD1
size: -
V: TRBV4-1
CDR3: CASSLGQGSTDTQYF
DNA: TGCGCCAGCAGCCTGGGACAGGGAAGCACAGATACGCAGTATTTT

J: TRBJ1-5
D: -
size: -
V: TRBV21-1
CDR3: CASSTHQQDNNQPQHF
DNA: TGTGCCAGCAGCACCCACCAACAGGATAATAATCAGCCCCAGCATTTT

J: TRBJ1-1
D: TRBD1
size: -
V: TRBV6-5
CDR3: CASSYRGRSPEAFF
DNA: TGTGCCAGCAGTTACAGGGGGCGGTCTCCTGAAGCTTTCTTT

J: TRBJ1-1
D: TRBD1
size: -
V: TRBV10-3
CDR3: CAISASTTGGNTEAFF
DNA: TGTGCCATCAGTGCCTCAACGACAGGGGGGAACACTGAAGCTTTCTTT

J: TRBJ2-1
D: -
size: -
V: TRBV5-5
CDR3: CASSLPARQFF
DNA: TGTGCCAGCAGCTTGCCTGCCAGACAGTTCTTC

J: TRBJ2-3
D: TRBD2
size: -
V: TRBV11-2
CDR3: CASNRLAGPSTDTQYF
DNA: TGTGCCAGCAACCGACTAGCGGGGCCTAGCACAGATACGCAGTATTTT